This T cell receptor beta chain appears in the sequencing data of a study of T-cell reconstitution after alpha-beta-depleted transplantation in children. General study points: Where alpha-beta T cells came from about two months after transplant was reportedly several hundred expanded graft clones. After one year, T-cell counts and TCRbeta diversity mostly came from new T cells. TCRbeta diversity was high at day 60 in some patients (a result of surviving recipient T cells and thymic progenitors).

As for this clonotype: Its antigen is unidentified.

The authors prepared the TCRbeta library with unique molecular identifiers. TCRdb fed the PCR reads into MiXCR, producing one record per CDR3 protein. The table lists some 600,000 distinct CDR3 sequences, over 10% of them singletons. J gave up 2 bases and V 4 bases, and 13 bases lay outside the gene matches. CDR1 and CDR2 (germline): SGHVS, FNYEAQ. The CDR3 totals 18 residues. The sequence was collected from a male patient younger than 18 who had a stem cell transplant for acute myeloid leukemia, so the T cells may come from the graft donor. The chain joins TRBV7-6 to TRBJ2-2, with 7 bases lining up with TRBD1. The material was PBMCs, mostly from graft donor cells, obtained 360 days after TCRalphabeta/CD19-depleted stem cell transplant. The CDR3 DNA follows: TGTGCCAGCAGCTCAGTACCCGTGGGGACAGCTAACACCGGGGAGCTGTTTTTT. Translation gives CASSSVPVGTANTGELFF. The complete variable domain, with remaining parts taken from reference TRBV7-6 and TRBJ2-2, reads GAGVSQSPRYKVTKRGQDVALRCDPISGHVSLYWYRQALGQGPEFLTYFNYEAQQDKSGLPNDRFSAERPEGSISTLTIQRTEQRDSAMYRCASSSVPVGTANTGELFFGEGSRLTVL.